This T cell receptor beta chain was recorded in a study of blood T cell repertoires in COVID-19. The CDR3 contains 16 residues. Trimming at V came to 2 bases and at J to 1 base, leaving 7 bases not matched to a gene. The germline V gene has CDR1 MDHEN and CDR2 SYDVKM. In this sample, this clone turned up once. Per the original methods: Using reference gene primer amplification, nucleated cell counts were estimated. Generated by immunoSEQ multiplex PCR, the TCRdb table keeps only in-frame clones and is missing some. That table furnishes V, J and clone size, whereas the DNA furnished D and trimming. This sample yields about 80,000 clones, of which about four fifths are seen a single time; 9% to 10% belongs to the top ten.

Sequences were obtained from peripheral blood. The TCR sequence derives from a human donor in a cohort sampled during active COVID-19. The chain joins TRBV28 to TRBJ1-1; 7 bases are shared with TRBD1. Here the CDR3 reads CASSLRRQGWNTEAFF. The DNA for the CDR3 is TGTGCCAGCAGTTTACGCAGACAGGGATGGAACACTGAAGCTTTCTTT.